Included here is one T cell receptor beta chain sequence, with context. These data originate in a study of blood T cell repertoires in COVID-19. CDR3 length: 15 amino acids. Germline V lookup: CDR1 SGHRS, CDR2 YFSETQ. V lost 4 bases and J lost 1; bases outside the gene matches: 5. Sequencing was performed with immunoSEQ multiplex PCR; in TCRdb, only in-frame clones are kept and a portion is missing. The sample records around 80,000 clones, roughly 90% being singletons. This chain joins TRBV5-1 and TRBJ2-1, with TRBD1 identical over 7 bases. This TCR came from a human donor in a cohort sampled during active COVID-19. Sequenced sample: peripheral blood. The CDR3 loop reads CASSQSGQSYNEQFF. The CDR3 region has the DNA TGCGCCAGCAGCCAGTCGGGACAGTCCTACAATGAGCAGTTCTTC.